This T cell receptor beta chain stems from a study of OX40 agonist ivuxolimab in advanced cancers. Whole-study findings and limits: Compared with others, partial responders at 0.1-3.0 mg/kg displayed clonal expansion among the lowest. Some of the nonresponding patients also showed low levels of normalized T-cell clonal expansion. Clonal expansion from baseline to week 6 occurred in both CD4+ and CD8+ T cells.

About this clone itself: Its target is unknown.

The repertoire was sequenced with immunoSEQ multiplex PCR; TCRdb's copy has only in-frame clones and lacks some. The table has tens of thousands of clones, roughly nine tenths seen once. This clonotype was sampled from an adult with an advanced solid tumor such as melanoma, head and neck, liver or kidney cancer. The source material was CD4+ or CD8+ T cells sorted from blood, sampled in a trial of the OX40 agonist ivuxolimab.

CDR3 protein: CASSQTAGTRGFNEQFF. CDR3 nucleotide sequence: TGTGCCAGCAGCCAGACCGCCGGGACTAGAGGGTTCAATGAGCAGTTCTTC. This rearrangement joins TRBV7-2 to TRBJ2-1; TRBD2 matches 8 bases. V dropped 5 bases and J dropped 6; count of bases not matched to a gene: 15. The length of the CDR3 is 17 residues. Looked up from germline, CDR1 is SGHTA and CDR2 is FQGNSA.